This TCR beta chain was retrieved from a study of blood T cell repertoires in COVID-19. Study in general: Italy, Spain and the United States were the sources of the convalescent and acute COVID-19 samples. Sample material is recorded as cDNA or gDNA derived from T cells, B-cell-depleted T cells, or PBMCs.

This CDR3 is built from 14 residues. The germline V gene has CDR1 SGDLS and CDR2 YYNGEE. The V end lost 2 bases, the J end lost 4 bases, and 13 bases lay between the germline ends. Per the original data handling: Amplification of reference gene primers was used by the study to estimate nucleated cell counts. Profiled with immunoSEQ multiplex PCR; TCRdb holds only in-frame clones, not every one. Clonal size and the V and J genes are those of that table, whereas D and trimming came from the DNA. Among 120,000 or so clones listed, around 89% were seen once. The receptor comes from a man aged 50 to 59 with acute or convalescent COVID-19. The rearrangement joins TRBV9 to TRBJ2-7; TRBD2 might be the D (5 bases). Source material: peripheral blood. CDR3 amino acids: CASSVNPSGYEQYF. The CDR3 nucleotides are TGTGCCAGCAGCGTTAATCCCTCGGGGTACGAGCAGTACTTC.